This T cell receptor (beta chain) emerged from a study of sequential checkpoint blockade in melanoma. At the level of the study: Both treatment sequences were followed by maintenance nivolumab. General observations from the study: T-cell fraction and clonality followed PD-L1 and CD8+ counts, not mutational load.

About this clone itself: Its specificity is unknown.

The protocol was immunoSEQ multiplex PCR, while the TCRdb copy is restricted to in-frame clones and leaves out a portion. The sample has almost 7,500 clones, roughly a quarter seen once; the top ten hold roughly 9%. Treatment meaning: randomized to nivolumab then ipilimumab (arm A) or the reverse (arm B). No patient had prior DNA-damaging chemotherapy. The specimen comprised tumor tissue (inferred from file names), sampled from a patient given nivolumab and ipilimumab in sequence. This clonotype was obtained from a human donor with melanoma.

The CDR3 reads CASSYGGYSNQPQHF. Here the CDR3 DNA reads TGTGCCAGCAGTTACGGGGGGTATAGCAATCAGCCCCAGCATTTT. V usage is TRBV6-8 and J usage is TRBJ1-5; D is perhaps TRBD1 (5 bases). CDR1 and CDR2 from the germline V gene are MNHGY and SAAAGT. V gave up 2 bases and J gave up 0 bases, with 8 bases separating them. CDR3 size: 15 residues.